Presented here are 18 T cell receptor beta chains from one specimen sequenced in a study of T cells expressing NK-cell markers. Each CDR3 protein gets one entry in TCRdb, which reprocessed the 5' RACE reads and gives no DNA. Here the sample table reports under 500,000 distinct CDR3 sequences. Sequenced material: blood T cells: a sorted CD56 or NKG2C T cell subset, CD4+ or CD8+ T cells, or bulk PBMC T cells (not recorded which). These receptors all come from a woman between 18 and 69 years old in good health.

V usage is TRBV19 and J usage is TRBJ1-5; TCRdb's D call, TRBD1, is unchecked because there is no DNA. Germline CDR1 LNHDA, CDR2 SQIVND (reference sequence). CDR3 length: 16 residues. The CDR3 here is CASSISAPGARQPQHF.

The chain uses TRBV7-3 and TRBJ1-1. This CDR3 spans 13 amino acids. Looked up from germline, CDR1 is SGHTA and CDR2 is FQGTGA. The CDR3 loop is CASSSLLNTEAFF. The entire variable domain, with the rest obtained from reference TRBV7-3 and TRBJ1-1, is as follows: GAGVSQTPSNKVTEKGKYVELRCDPISGHTALYWYRQSLGQGPEFLIYFQGTGAADDSGLPNDRFFAVRPEGSVSTLKIQRTERGDSAVYLCASSSLLNTEAFFGQGTRLTVV.

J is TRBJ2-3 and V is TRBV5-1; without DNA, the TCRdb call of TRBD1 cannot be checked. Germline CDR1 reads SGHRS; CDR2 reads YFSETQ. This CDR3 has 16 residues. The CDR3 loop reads CASSPRSGGLTDTQYF.

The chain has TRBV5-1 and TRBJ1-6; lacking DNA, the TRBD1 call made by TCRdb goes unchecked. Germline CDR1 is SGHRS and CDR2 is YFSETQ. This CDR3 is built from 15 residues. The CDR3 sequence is CASSLAGTGNSPLHF.

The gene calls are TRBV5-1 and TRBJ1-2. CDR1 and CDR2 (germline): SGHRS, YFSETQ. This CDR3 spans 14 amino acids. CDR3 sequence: CASSVGPFNYGYTF.

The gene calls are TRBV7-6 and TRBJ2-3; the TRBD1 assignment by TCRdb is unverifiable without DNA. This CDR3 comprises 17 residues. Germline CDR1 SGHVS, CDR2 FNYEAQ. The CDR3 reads CASSSNLGAASTDTQYF.

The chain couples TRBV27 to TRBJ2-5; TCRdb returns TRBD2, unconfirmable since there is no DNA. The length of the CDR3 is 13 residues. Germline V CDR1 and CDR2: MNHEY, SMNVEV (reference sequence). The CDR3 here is CASSLREQETQYF.

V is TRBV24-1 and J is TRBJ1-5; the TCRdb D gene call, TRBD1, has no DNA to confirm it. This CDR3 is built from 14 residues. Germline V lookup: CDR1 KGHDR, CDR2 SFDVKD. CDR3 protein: CATSVAGVNQPQHF.

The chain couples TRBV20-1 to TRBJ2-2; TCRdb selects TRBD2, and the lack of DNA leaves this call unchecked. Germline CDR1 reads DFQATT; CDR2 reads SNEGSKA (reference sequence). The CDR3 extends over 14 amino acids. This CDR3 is CSGGAGGRTGELFF.

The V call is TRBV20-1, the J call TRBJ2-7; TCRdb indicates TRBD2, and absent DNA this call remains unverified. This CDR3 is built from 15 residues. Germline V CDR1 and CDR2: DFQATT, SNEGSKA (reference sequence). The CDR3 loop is CSARGSSGSPYEQYF.

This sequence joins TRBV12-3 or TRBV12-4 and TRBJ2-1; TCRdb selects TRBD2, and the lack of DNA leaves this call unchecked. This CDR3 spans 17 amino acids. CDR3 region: CASGPTAGLAGHNEQFF.

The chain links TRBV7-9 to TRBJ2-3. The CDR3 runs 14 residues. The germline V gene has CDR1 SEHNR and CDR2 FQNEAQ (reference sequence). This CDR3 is CASSLNSITDTQYF.

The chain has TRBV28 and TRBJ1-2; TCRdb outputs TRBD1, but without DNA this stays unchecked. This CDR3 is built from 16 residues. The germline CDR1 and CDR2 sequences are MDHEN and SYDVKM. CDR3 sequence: CASSYLFEGQGHGYTF.

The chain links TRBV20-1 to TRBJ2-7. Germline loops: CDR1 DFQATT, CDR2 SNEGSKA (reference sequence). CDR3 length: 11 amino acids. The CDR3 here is CSVFKSYEQYF.

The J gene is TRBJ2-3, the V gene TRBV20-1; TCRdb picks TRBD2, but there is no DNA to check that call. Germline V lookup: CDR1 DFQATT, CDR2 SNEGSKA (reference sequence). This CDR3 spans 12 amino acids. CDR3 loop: CSAGGPTDTQYF.

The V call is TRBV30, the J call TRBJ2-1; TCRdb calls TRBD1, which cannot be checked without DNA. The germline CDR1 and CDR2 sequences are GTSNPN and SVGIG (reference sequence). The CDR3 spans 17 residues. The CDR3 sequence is CAWSVGLGTTPDNEQFF.

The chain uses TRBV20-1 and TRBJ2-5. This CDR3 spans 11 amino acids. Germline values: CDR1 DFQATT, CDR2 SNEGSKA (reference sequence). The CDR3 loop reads CSAAGRETQYF.

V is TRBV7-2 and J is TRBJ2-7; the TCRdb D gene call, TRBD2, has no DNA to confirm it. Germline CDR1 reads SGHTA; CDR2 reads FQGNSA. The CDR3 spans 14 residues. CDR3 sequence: CASSFGLGPYEQYF.